These T cell receptor beta chains were read from a single sample in a study of T cells in Graves' hyperthyroidism and ophthalmopathy. A single record per CDR3 protein comes from TCRdb applying MiXCR to the multiplex PCR reads. The sample contains roughly 740,000 distinct CDR3 sequences, around 17% of which appear only once. The source material was blood. The receptors derive from a man between 18 and 35 years old with Graves' hyperthyroidism. The CDR3 runs from the conserved cysteine through the conserved F or W. The order of the fields is CDR3 DNA, CDR3 protein, clone size, D gene, V gene, J gene. D genes are given only for firm matches. Some rows have no size entry. The others give once, few or many, or a class for an expanded clone.

TGTGCCAGCAGCCTGGGAGGGGTCGGGGAAAATAAGCAGTACTTC,CASSLGGVGENKQYF,few,TRBD2,TRBV27,TRBJ2-7
TGTGCCAGCAGCCCCGGGATTTCTAGCAATCAGCCCCAGCATTTT,CASSPGISSNQPQHF,-,-,TRBV11-2,TRBJ1-5
TGCGCCAGCAGCCACATCCGGCAAGAGACCCAGTACTTC,CASSHIRQETQYF,-,-,TRBV4-1,TRBJ2-5
TGTGCCAGCAGTTACTCTCGGTCGAACACTGAAGCTTTCTTT,CASSYSRSNTEAFF,many,-,TRBV6-2/TRBV6-3,TRBJ1-1
TGTGCCAGCAGCCCGACTATAGAGAACTATGGCTACACCTTC,CASSPTIENYGYTF,few,-,TRBV3-1,TRBJ1-2
TGTGCCAGCCGACGGCGGCTTATCGGCTACACCTTC,CASRRRLIGYTF,-,-,TRBV28,TRBJ1-2
TGCGCCAGCAGCTTGCAGTCCCTATCGGGGCTGAAAGAGACCCAGTACTTC,CASSLQSLSGLKETQYF,-,-,TRBV5-1,TRBJ2-5
TGTGCCTCCGGGGAAAGCTCCGGCTCCTACGAGCAGTACTTC,CASGESSGSYEQYF,few,-,TRBV12-3/TRBV12-4,TRBJ2-7
TGTGCCAGCAGCCTTGGACAGTACGTCACCACAGATACGCAGTATTTT,CASSLGQYVTTDTQYF,few,-,TRBV5-8,TRBJ2-3
TGTGCCAGCATGCTGAACACTGAAGCTTTCTTT,CASMLNTEAFF,many,-,TRBV2,TRBJ1-1
TGCAGCGTAGGGCGGGAGTCATACGAGCAGTACTTC,CSVGRESYEQYF,many,TRBD2,TRBV29-1,TRBJ2-7
TGTGCCAGCAGTGAAGCTTCAGTTAACTATGGCTACACCTTC,CASSEASVNYGYTF,-,-,TRBV6-1,TRBJ1-2
TGTGCCAGCAACCGGGACAAACTCACCGGGGAGCTGTTTTTT,CASNRDKLTGELFF,many,-,TRBV28,TRBJ2-2
TGTGCCAGCAAAGGGGGGACTACCTCCTGGGGGGAGCTGTTTTTT,CASKGGTTSWGELFF,-,-,TRBV6-1,TRBJ2-2
TGTGCCAGCAGCCTAGGGGAAGGGAAGGCTAAAGAGACCCAGTACTTC,CASSLGEGKAKETQYF,-,-,TRBV7-9,TRBJ2-5
TGTGCCAGCAGTTTCTCGCTAGCGGGTCTCTACGAGCAGTACTTC,CASSFSLAGLYEQYF,many,TRBD2,TRBV12-3/TRBV12-4,TRBJ2-7
TGTGCCAGCGGGCGGCGGGAGAACACCGGGGAGCTGTTTTTT,CASGRRENTGELFF,many,-,TRBV2,TRBJ2-2
TGTGCCAGCTCCGGGACCTTACAGCTCTATGGCTACACCTTC,CASSGTLQLYGYTF,few,-,TRBV6-1,TRBJ1-2
TGCGCCAGCAGATACTCTTACAGGGGCCGAGCTAACACTGAAGCTTTCTTT,CASRYSYRGRANTEAFF,few,TRBD1,TRBV5-1,TRBJ1-1
TGTGCCAGCAGCTTAGCATGGACCCACAAGGGCACAGATACGCAGTATTTT,CASSLAWTHKGTDTQYF,many,-,TRBV11-2,TRBJ2-3
TGTGCCAGCGGGGGGGCGAATGAAAAACTGTTTTTT,CASGGANEKLFF,many,-,TRBV11-3,TRBJ1-4
TGTGCCAGCAGTTTGATGCGGACTAGCGGTAGCACAGATACGCAGTATTTT,CASSLMRTSGSTDTQYF,-,TRBD2,TRBV27,TRBJ2-3
TGTGCCAGCAGCCCAGGGGGGCGGGAGTTTTATACGCAGTATTTT,CASSPGGREFYTQYF,few,-,TRBV9,TRBJ2-3
TGCAGTGCTAGAGGGGTATTTGAGCAGTTCTTC,CSARGVFEQFF,many,-,TRBV20-1,TRBJ2-1
TGTGCCAGCAGTCCCCAGGGTGAAGGCGAGACCCAGTACTTC,CASSPQGEGETQYF,many,-,TRBV27,TRBJ2-5
TGTGCCAGCAGTTTCTACGAGACCCAGTACTTC,CASSFYETQYF,many,-,TRBV28,TRBJ2-5
TGTGCCATCAGACCTGGACAGGAACGGGAGACCCAGTACTTC,CAIRPGQERETQYF,many,TRBD1,TRBV10-3,TRBJ2-5
TGTGCCAGCAGCTGGGACAGACAAATTTCCTACGAGCAGTACTTC,CASSWDRQISYEQYF,-,TRBD1,TRBV2,TRBJ2-7
TGTGCCAGCAGCCCCGGAGGAGGGCGGCTAGGGAATGAGCAGTTCTTC,CASSPGGGRLGNEQFF,-,-,TRBV9,TRBJ2-1
TGTGCCAGCAGCCCAGGGACTAATGAAGCTTTCTTT,CASSPGTNEAFF,few,-,TRBV7-2,TRBJ1-1
TGCGCCAGCAGCTTGGACAGACAGGGGGCCGAGCAGTACTTC,CASSLDRQGAEQYF,many,TRBD1,TRBV5-1,TRBJ2-7
TGTGCCAGCAGCACTAGCGGGAGAGTTGATGAGCAGTTCTTC,CASSTSGRVDEQFF,few,TRBD2,TRBV5-8,TRBJ2-1
TGTGCCAGCAGATCGGGACAGGGGACAGGGCAGCCCCAGCATTTT,CASRSGQGTGQPQHF,-,TRBD1,TRBV25-1,TRBJ1-5
TGTGCCAGCAGTTATCTAAACAGGGGTGGTTTCAATGAGCAGTTCTTC,CASSYLNRGGFNEQFF,many,TRBD1,TRBV28,TRBJ2-1
TGTGCCACCAGTGATTTGGGCCGGGAGAGCTACACCTTC,CATSDLGRESYTF,many,-,TRBV24-1,TRBJ1-2
TGCAGTGCTACTCGGGACAACACCGGGGAGCTGTTTTTT,CSATRDNTGELFF,-,-,TRBV20-1,TRBJ2-2
TGTGCCAGCAGCTTGTACAGAGAGAACTACGAGCAGTACTTC,CASSLYRENYEQYF,many,-,TRBV5-5,TRBJ2-7
TGTGCCAGCAGTTCTATGACCTCCCGTCAGGGCCGCTACAATGAGCAGTTCTTC,CASSSMTSRQGRYNEQFF,-,-,TRBV6-1,TRBJ2-1
TGTGCCAGCAGTCTCCCCCCGGGACAGAGCACCGGGGAGCTGTTTTTT,CASSLPPGQSTGELFF,few,TRBD1,TRBV6-2/TRBV6-3,TRBJ2-2
TGTGCCAGCAGCCAAGATCGGGTCTCAGGGGGCGTCGGAAACACCATATATTTT,CASSQDRVSGGVGNTIYF,few,TRBD1,TRBV3-1,TRBJ1-3
TGTACCAGCAGCGCCAGGGGAGGCAATCAGCCCCAGCATTTT,CTSSARGGNQPQHF,many,-,TRBV9,TRBJ1-5
TGTGCCAGTAGTATATCACAGGGGAACGGACGCTACACCTTC,CASSISQGNGRYTF,-,TRBD1,TRBV19,TRBJ1-2
TGTGCCAGCAGTTTATCCCGGCCCCCGGTCTTTATGGTTTCACCCCTCCACTTT,CASSLSRPPVFMVSPLHF,-,-,TRBV27,TRBJ1-6
TGTGCCAGCATGCCGGGGGAGGGAGCCTACGAGCAGTACTTC,CASMPGEGAYEQYF,-,TRBD2,TRBV2,TRBJ2-7
TGTGCCAGCAGCCGAGACGCGGGACGGTTCACCCAGTACTTC,CASSRDAGRFTQYF,once,-,TRBV7-2,TRBJ2-5
TGTGCCAGCACCCCCCTGCGAACCCCAATAGCCTACGAGCAGTACTTC,CASTPLRTPIAYEQYF,few,-,TRBV28,TRBJ2-7
TGTGCCAGCAAGTTAGCGGGACTAGCGGTATACAATGAGCAGTTCTTC,CASKLAGLAVYNEQFF,few,TRBD2,TRBV6-2/TRBV6-3,TRBJ2-1
TGCGCCAGCAGCTCGGGACTAGCGGGAGGATTTAGCACACATACGCAGTATTTT,CASSSGLAGGFSTHTQYF,few,TRBD2,TRBV5-1,TRBJ2-3
TGTGCCAGCTCACCACTGGGGGGCGCGGATGAAGCTTTCTTT,CASSPLGGADEAFF,-,-,TRBV18,TRBJ1-1
TGTGCCAGCAGTGGGGGACTAGCGGGAAGGGGGTACAGTGAGCAGTTCTTC,CASSGGLAGRGYSEQFF,-,TRBD2,TRBV12-3/TRBV12-4,TRBJ2-1
TGTGCCAGCAGTTATGGGACAGGGGCCCACGAGCAGTACTTC,CASSYGTGAHEQYF,many,TRBD1,TRBV12-3/TRBV12-4,TRBJ2-7
TGTGCCAGCAGCCAAGTGCTGGGGGCAGGACACACCATATATTTT,CASSQVLGAGHTIYF,few,-,TRBV14,TRBJ1-3
TGTGCCAGCAGTTCCGAACAGGGATCCTACGAGCAGTACTTC,CASSSEQGSYEQYF,many,-,TRBV28,TRBJ2-7
TGTGCCAGCAGCCAAGTAGTGTTAATCGGGACAGGGAACACCTACGAGCAGTACTTC,CASSQVVLIGTGNTYEQYF,few,TRBD1,TRBV3-1,TRBJ2-7
TGTGCCAGCAGTGGTGGAGCGGGAGGGCCGGTCAATGAGCAGTTCTTC,CASSGGAGGPVNEQFF,many,TRBD2,TRBV2,TRBJ2-1
TGTGCCAGCAGTGATTTCGGCGAGCAGTACTTC,CASSDFGEQYF,many,-,TRBV6-1,TRBJ2-7
TGCGCCAGCAGCGACGAACTTCGGGAGACCCAGTACTTC,CASSDELRETQYF,-,-,TRBV5-1,TRBJ2-5
TGTGCCAGCAGCCCATCACCCAGGGTTAGCGACGAGCAGTACTTC,CASSPSPRVSDEQYF,-,-,TRBV9,TRBJ2-7
TGTGCCAGCAGTTCCTTCCGGGGGGCCTACGAGCAGTACTTC,CASSSFRGAYEQYF,many,TRBD2,TRBV6-2/TRBV6-3,TRBJ2-7
TGTGCCAGCACCCTGGGGTCGGGAAGAGCCAAAAACATTCAGTACTTC,CASTLGSGRAKNIQYF,many,-,TRBV28,TRBJ2-4